The TCR beta chain described here comes from a study of CD8+ T cells in alopecia areata. RNA, once extracted, was reverse transcribed into cDNA for use as the sequencing template. The repertoire was sequenced with immunoSEQ multiplex PCR; TCRdb's copy has only in-frame clones and lacks some. The sample has 130,000 or so clones; roughly 50% are singletons. Peripheral blood samples and lesional scalp punch biopsies were obtained from alopecia areata patients. The CDR3 length is 13 residues. Germline lookup yields CDR1 SQVTM and CDR2 ANQGSEA. V dropped 6 bases and J dropped 6 bases, with 17 bases sitting between them.

V and J are TRBV29-1 and TRBJ1-1, with D possibly TRBD1 on 6 matching bases. The material sequenced was NKG2D-low CD8+ T cells sorted from blood. The clonotype originates from a human donor with alopecia areata. This chain's CDR3 is CSVDTGKGAEAFF. Here the CDR3 DNA reads TGCAGCGTCGACACAGGGAAAGGCGCTGAAGCTTTCTTT.